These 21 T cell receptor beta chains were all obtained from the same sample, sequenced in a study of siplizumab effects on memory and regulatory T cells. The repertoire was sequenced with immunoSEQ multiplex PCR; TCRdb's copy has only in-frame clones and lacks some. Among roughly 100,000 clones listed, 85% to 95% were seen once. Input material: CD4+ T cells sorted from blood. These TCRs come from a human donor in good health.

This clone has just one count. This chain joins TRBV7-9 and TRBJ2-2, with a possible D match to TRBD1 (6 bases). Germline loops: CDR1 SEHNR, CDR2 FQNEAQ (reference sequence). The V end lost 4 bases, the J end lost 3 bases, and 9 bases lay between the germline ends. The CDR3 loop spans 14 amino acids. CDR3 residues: CASSSDSYTGELFF. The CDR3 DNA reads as TGTGCCAGCAGCTCGGACAGTTACACCGGGGAGCTGTTTTTT.

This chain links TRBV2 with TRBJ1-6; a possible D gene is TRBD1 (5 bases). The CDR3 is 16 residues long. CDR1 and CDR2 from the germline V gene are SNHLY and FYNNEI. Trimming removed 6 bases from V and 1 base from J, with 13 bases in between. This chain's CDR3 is CASRFRDSSYNSPLHF. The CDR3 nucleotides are TGTGCCAGCAGGTTCCGGGACTCATCCTATAATTCACCCCTCCACTTT.

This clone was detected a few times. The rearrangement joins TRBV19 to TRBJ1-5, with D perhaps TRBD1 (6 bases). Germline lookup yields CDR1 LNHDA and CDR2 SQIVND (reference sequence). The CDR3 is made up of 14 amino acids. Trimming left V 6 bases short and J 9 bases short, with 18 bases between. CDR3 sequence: CASSKDRKIMPQHF. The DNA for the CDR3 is TGTGCCAGTAGCAAAGACAGGAAAATCATGCCCCAGCATTTT.

The DNA for the CDR3 is TGTGCCAGCAGCTTTCCGGGACAAGAAAGCGGGGGCAATGAGCAGTTCTTC. Amino acids: CASSFPGQESGGNEQFF. The chain joins TRBV7-3 to TRBJ2-1; TRBD2 matches 8 bases. This CDR3 region has 17 residues. In germline, CDR1 is SGHTA, CDR2 FQGTGA. Germline trimming cut 3 bases from V and 6 bases from J; bases unmatched to any gene: 13. The full variable domain, rest sourced from reference TRBV7-3 and TRBJ2-1, is GAGVSQTPSNKVTEKGKYVELRCDPISGHTALYWYRQSLGQGPEFLIYFQGTGAADDSGLPNDRFFAVRPEGSVSTLKIQRTERGDSAVYLCASSFPGQESGGNEQFFGPGTRLTVL.

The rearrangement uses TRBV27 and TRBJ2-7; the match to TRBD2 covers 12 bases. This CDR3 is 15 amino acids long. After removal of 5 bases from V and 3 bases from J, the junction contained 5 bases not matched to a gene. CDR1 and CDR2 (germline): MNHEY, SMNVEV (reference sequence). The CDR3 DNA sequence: TGTGCCAGCAGTCCGGGACTAGCGGGCCGCTACGAGCAGTACTTC. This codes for CASSPGLAGRYEQYF.

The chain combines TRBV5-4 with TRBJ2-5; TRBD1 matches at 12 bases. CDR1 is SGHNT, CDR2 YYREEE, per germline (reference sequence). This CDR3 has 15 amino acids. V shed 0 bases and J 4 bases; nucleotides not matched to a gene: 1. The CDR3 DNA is TGTGCCAGCAGCTTGGGGGACAGGGGGCGAGAGACCCAGTACTTC. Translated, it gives CASSLGDRGRETQYF. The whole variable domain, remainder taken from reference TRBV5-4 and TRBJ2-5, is ETGVTQSPTHLIKTRGQQVTLRCSSQSGHNTVSWYQQALGQGPQFIFQYYREEENGRGNFPPRFSGLQFPNYSSELNVNALELDDSALYLCASSLGDRGRETQYFGPGTRLLVL.

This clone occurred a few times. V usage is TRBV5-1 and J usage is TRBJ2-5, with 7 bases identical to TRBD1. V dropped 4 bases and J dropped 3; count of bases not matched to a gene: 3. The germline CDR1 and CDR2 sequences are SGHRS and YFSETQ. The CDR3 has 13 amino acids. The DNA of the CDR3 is TGCGCCAGCAGCAAAACAGGGGAAGAGACCCAGTACTTC. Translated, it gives CASSKTGEETQYF.

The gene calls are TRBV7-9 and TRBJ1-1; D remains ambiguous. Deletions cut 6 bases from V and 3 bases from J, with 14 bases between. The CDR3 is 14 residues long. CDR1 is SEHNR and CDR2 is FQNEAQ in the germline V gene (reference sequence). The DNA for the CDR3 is TGTGCCAGCAGTCCCCGCCGCGGGGACACTGAAGCTTTCTTT. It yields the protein CASSPRRGDTEAFF.

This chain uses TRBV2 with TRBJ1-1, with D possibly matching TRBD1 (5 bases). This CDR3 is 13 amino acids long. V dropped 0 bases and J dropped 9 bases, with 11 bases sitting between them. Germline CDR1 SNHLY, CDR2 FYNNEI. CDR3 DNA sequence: TGTGCCAGCAGTGAAGCAGGCAGGGCCCAAGCTTTCTTT. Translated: CASSEAGRAQAFF.

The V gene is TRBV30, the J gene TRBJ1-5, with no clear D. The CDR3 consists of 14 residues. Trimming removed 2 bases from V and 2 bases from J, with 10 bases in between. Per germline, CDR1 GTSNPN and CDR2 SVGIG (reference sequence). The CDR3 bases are TGTGCCTGGAGTTCCGGGGTTCGCAATCAGCCCCAGCATTTT. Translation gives CAWSSGVRNQPQHF.

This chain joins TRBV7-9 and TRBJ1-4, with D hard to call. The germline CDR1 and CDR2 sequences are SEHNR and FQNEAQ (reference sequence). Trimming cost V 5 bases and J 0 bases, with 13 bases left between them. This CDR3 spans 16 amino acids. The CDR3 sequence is CASSPHVDPTNEKLFF. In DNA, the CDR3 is TGTGCCAGCAGCCCCCATGTGGACCCAACTAATGAAAAACTGTTTTTT.

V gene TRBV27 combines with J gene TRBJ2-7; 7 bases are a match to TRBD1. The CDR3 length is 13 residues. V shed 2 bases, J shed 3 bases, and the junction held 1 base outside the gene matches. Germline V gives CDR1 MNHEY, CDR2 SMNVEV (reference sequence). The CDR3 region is CASSLNRGYEQYF. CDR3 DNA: TGTGCCAGCAGTTTAAACAGGGGCTACGAGCAGTACTTC.

The CDR3 reads CSVDAPDRGRAFF. CDR3 bases: TGCAGCGTTGATGCCCCGGACAGGGGACGAGCTTTCTTT. V usage is TRBV29-1 and J usage is TRBJ1-1; 9 bases line up with TRBD1. Germline V gene lookup returns CDR1 SQVTM and CDR2 ANQGSEA. The CDR3 has 13 amino acids. J lost 10 bases, V lost 3 bases, and 9 bases had no gene match.

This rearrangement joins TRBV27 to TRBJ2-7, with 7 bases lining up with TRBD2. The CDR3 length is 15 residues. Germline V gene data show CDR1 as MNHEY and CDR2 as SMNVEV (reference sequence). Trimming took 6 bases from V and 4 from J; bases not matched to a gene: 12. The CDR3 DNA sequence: TGTGCCAGCAGCTCCCTGGGGTGGGAGGGATACGAGCAGTACTTC. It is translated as CASSSLGWEGYEQYF.

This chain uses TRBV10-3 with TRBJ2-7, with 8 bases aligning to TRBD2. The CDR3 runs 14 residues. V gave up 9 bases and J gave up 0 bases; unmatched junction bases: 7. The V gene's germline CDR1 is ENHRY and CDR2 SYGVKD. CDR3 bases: TGTGCCATTAGCGGGACGGCAAGCTCCTACGAGCAGTACTTC. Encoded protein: CAISGTASSYEQYF.

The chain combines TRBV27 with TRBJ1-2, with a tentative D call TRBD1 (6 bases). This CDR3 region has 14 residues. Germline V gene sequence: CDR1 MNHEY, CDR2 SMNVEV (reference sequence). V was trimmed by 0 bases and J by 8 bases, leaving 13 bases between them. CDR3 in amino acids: CASSLSSRQAGYTF. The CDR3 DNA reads TGTGCCAGCAGTTTATCGTCCAGACAGGCGGGCTACACCTTC.

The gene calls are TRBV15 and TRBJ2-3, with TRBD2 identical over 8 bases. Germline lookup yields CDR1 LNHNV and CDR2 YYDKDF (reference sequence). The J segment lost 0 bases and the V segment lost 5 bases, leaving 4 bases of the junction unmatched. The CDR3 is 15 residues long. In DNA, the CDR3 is TGTGCCACCAGCGACGGGGGGGAAAGCACAGATACGCAGTATTTT. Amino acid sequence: CATSDGGESTDTQYF.

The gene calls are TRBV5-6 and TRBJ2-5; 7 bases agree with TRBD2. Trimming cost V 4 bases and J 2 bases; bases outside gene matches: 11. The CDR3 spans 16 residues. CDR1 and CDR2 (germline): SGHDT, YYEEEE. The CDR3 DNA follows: TGTGCCAGCAGCGGCGACCCGCTAGCGGCACAAGAGACCCAGTACTTC. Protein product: CASSGDPLAAQETQYF.

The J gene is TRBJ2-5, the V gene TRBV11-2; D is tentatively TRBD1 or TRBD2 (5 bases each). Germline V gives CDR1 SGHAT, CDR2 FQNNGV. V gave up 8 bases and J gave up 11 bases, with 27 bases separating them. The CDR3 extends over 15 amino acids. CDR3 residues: CASRAQDTNSGEQYF. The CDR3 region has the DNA TGTGCCAGCCGGGCCCAGGACACGAATTCTGGGGAGCAGTACTTC.

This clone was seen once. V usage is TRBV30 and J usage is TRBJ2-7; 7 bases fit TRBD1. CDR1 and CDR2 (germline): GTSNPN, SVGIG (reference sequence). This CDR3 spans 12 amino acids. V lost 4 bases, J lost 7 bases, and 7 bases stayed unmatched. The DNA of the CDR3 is TGTGCCTGGACTCGACAGGGACAGGAGCAGTACTTC. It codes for CAWTRQGQEQYF.

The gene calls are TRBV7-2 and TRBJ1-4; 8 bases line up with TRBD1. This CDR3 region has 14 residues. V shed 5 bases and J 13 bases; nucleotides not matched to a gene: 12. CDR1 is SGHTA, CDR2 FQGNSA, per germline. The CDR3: CASSREGQVGRLFF. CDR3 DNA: TGTGCCAGCAGCCGCGAGGGACAGGTTGGAAGACTGTTTTTT.